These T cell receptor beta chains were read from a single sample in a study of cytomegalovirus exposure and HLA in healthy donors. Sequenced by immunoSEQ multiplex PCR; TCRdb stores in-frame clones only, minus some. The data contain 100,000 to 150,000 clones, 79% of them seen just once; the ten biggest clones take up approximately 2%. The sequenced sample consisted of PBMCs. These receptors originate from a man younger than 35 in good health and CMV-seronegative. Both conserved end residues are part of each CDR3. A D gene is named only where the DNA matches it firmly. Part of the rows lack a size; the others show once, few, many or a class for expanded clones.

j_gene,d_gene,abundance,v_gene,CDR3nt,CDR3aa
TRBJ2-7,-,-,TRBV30,TGTGCCTGGAGTGGCCCTTCCCCGGCGGGGGCGAGGGACGAGCAGTACTTC,CAWSGPSPAGARDEQYF
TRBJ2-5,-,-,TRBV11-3,TGTGCCAGCAGCTTAGGGAGCAGCCAAGAGACCCAGTACTTC,CASSLGSSQETQYF
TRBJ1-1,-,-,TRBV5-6,TGTGCCAGCAGCCCCGTGGGGCGGTCTGTGAGGAACACTGAAGCTTTCTTT,CASSPVGRSVRNTEAFF
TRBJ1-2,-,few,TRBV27,TGTGCCAGCAGTTTGGAGGCAGGGGCCCTATACTATGGCTACACCTTC,CASSLEAGALYYGYTF
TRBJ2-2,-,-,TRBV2,TGTGCCAGCAGGGGGCCCTCGAACACCGGGGAGCTGTTTTTT,CASRGPSNTGELFF
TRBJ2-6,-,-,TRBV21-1,TGTGCCAGCAGCAAAGGAGTGGGGTGGGACAGCATTTCTCCTGTAGCCAACGTCCTGACTTTC,CASSKGVGWDSISPVANVLTF
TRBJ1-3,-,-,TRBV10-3,TGTGCCGCCGGGACATATGGAAACACCATATATTTT,CAAGTYGNTIYF
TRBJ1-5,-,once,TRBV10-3,TGTGCCATCAGTGATGGGGACGGGAGGGGAAGCAATCAGCCCCAGCATTTT,CAISDGDGRGSNQPQHF
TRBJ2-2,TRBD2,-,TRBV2,TGTGCCAGCAGTGAAGCGATCGGAGCGACTAGCGGCGGGGAGCTGTTTTTT,CASSEAIGATSGGELFF
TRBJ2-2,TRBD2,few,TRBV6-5,TGTGCCAGCAGTTACTCGACTAGCGGGAGTACCGGGGAGCTGTTTTTT,CASSYSTSGSTGELFF
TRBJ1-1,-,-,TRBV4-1,TGCGCCAGCAGCCATCTCCGTCAGGTCAGTGAAGCTTTCTTT,CASSHLRQVSEAFF
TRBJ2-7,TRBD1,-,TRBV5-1,TGCGCCAGCAGCTTGGGAGGGGGGGACAGGGGGCCGAGTAGGGCGTCCTACGAGCAGTACTTC,CASSLGGGDRGPSRASYEQYF
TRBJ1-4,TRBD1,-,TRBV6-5,TGTGCCAGCAGCCCCGACAGGGGAAAAGTAGTAAAACTGTTTTTT,CASSPDRGKVVKLFF
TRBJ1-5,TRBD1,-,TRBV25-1,TGTGCCAGCAGTGATGATACAGGGGTCCTCCAGCCCCAGCATTTT,CASSDDTGVLQPQHF
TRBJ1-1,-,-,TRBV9,TGTGCCAGCAGCGCCTCTTTGACGAGGCCCGCTTTCTTT,CASSASLTRPAFF
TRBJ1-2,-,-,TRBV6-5,TGTGCCAGCAGCAGACAACCCTATGGCTACACCTTC,CASSRQPYGYTF
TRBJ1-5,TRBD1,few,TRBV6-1,TGTGCCAGCAGTGTTCAGAGGGTCAGGGGGAATCAGCCCCAGCATTTT,CASSVQRVRGNQPQHF
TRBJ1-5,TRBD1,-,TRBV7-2,TGTGCCAGCAGCTCTCAACAGGGGAATCAGCCCCAGCATTTT,CASSSQQGNQPQHF
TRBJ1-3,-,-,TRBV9,TGTGCCAGCAGCCCAAGTCTTAGCTCTGGAAACACCATATATTTT,CASSPSLSSGNTIYF
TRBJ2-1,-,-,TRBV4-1,TGCGCCAGCAGCCAAGACCCCATTTCCTACAATGAGCAGTTCTTC,CASSQDPISYNEQFF
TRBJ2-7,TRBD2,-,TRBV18,TGTGCCAGCTCACCCGGGACTAGCGGGAGGTACGAGCAGTACTTC,CASSPGTSGRYEQYF
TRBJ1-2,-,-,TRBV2,TGTGCCAGCAGTGAAGGTACAGGGTTTGGCTACACCTTC,CASSEGTGFGYTF
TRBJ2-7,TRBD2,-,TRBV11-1,TGTGCCAGCAGCACCTCTAGCGGGGGTTCCTACGAGCAGTACTTC,CASSTSSGGSYEQYF